This TCR beta chain was documented in a study of shared clonotypes between healthy human individuals. Study-wide results and caveats: Researchers found naive subsets generally carried larger estimated richness than memory subsets.

Worth noting for this clone: Its antigen is not identified.

Germline V CDR1 and CDR2: SGDLS, YYNGEE. J was trimmed by 5 bases and V by 0 bases; bases with no gene match: 4. The CDR3 is made up of 14 amino acids. Terminally differentiated effector memory CD45RA+ cells were left out of the naive CD8 fraction, which was CD45RO-negative and positively selected for CCR7. Repertoires were generated with immunoSEQ multiplex PCR, while TCRdb's copy carries only in-frame clones and drops some. The data contain more than 2 million clones, about 95% of them singletons. The sequence was obtained from a man aged 18 to 30 in good health. The specimen was naive CD8+ T cells sorted from blood. J is TRBJ2-7 and V is TRBV9; 8 nucleotides line up with TRBD1. CDR3 nucleotide sequence: TGTGCCAGCAGCGTAGTGGGACAGGCTGACGAGCAGTACTTC. Protein product: CASSVVGQADEQYF.